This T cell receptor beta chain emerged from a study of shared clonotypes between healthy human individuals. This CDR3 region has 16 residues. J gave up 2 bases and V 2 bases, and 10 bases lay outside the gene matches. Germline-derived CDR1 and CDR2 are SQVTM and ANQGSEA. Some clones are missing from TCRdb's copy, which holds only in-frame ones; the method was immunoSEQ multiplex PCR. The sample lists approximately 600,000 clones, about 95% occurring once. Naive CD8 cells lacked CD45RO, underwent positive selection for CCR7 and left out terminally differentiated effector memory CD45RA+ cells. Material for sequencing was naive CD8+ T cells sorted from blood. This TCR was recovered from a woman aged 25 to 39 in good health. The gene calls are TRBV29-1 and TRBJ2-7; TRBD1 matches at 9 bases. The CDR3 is CSVETFRTGATYEQYF. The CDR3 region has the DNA TGCAGCGTTGAAACATTCAGGACAGGGGCAACCTACGAGCAGTACTTC.